These T cell receptor beta chains were read from a single sample in a study of blood T cell repertoires in COVID-19. Some clones are missing from TCRdb's copy, which holds only in-frame ones; the method was immunoSEQ multiplex PCR. Of around 210,000 clones detected, around 85% appear once; the ten largest clones hold roughly 0.78%. Sequences were obtained from peripheral blood. The receptors originated from a woman in her 70s with acute or convalescent COVID-19. The CDR3 runs from the conserved cysteine through the conserved F or W. The D gene is left open where the match is weak. Clone size is not always given. Where it is, it says once, few, many or a class for expanded clones.

V	D	J	size	CDR3	DNA
TRBV2	TRBD1	TRBJ1-6	-	CASRGGTGGNSPLHF	TGTGCCAGTCGAGGAGGGACAGGGGGGAATTCACCCCTCCACTTT
TRBV27	-	TRBJ1-5	few	CASSSLRYSNQPQHF	TGTGCCAGCAGTTCTCTGAGATATAGCAATCAGCCCCAGCATTTT
TRBV6-5	-	TRBJ1-1	-	CASSVTVNTEAFF	TGTGCCAGCAGCGTTACAGTGAACACTGAAGCTTTCTTT
TRBV6-5	-	TRBJ1-2	-	CASSYLTAPYGYTF	TGTGCCAGCAGTTACCTGACAGCGCCCTATGGCTACACCTTC
TRBV14	TRBD1	TRBJ1-2	-	CASSRQGANYGYTF	TGTGCCAGCAGCCGGCAGGGGGCTAACTATGGCTACACCTTC
TRBV7-8	TRBD2	TRBJ2-3	-	CASSLVMGGPADTQYF	TGTGCCAGCAGCTTAGTCATGGGAGGGCCAGCGGATACGCAGTATTTT
TRBV11-2	-	TRBJ1-1	-	CASSFSGTEAFF	TGTGCCAGCAGCTTCTCCGGGACAGAAGCTTTCTTT
TRBV5-5	TRBD1	TRBJ2-1	-	CASSLTGTGVYNEQFF	TGTGCCAGCAGCTTGACCGGGACAGGAGTCTACAATGAGCAGTTCTTC
TRBV18	-	TRBJ2-7	-	CASSPPTGFEQYF	TGTGCCAGCTCACCACCGACGGGGTTCGAGCAGTACTTC
TRBV5-1	-	TRBJ1-6	few	CASSSRQAQSSYNSPLHF	TGCGCCAGCAGCTCGAGACAAGCCCAAAGCTCCTATAATTCACCCCTCCACTTT